The next 30 T cell receptor beta chains were all read from a single sample in a study of cytomegalovirus exposure and HLA in healthy donors. Primers: 60 Vbeta forward and 13 Jbeta reverse. Repertoires were generated with immunoSEQ multiplex PCR, while TCRdb's copy carries only in-frame clones and drops some. The repertoire holds about 160,000 clones, with about 75% as singletons. Source material: PBMCs. All receptors derive from a male donor in good health and CMV-seronegative.

The V gene is TRBV11-2, the J gene TRBJ2-1, with TRBD2 matching 9 bases. V was clipped by 5 bases and J by 8 bases; unmatched bases: 10. The CDR3 runs to 15 residues. Germline CDR1 reads SGHAT; CDR2 reads FQNNGV. The CDR3 loop reads CASSRIAGDQDEQFF. The CDR3, as DNA: TGTGCCAGCAGCCGTATAGCGGGAGATCAAGATGAGCAGTTCTTC. Complete variable domain (other parts from reference TRBV11-2 and TRBJ2-1): EAGVAQSPRYKIIEKRQSVAFWCNPISGHATLYWYQQILGQGPKLLIQFQNNGVVDDSQLPKDRFSAERLKGVDSTLKIQPAKLEDSAVYLCASSRIAGDQDEQFFGPGTRLTVL.

The chain combines TRBV5-8 with TRBJ2-1; the match to TRBD2 covers 10 bases. The CDR3 spans 19 residues. Germline lookup yields CDR1 SGHTS and CDR2 YDEGEE. V trimming: 0 bases; J trimming: 0 bases; junction bases outside the gene matches: 9. The CDR3 reads CASSLGLKRGGSSYNEQFF. For the CDR3, the DNA is TGTGCCAGCAGCTTGGGGTTGAAGCGGGGGGGTAGCTCCTACAATGAGCAGTTCTTC.

V gene TRBV2 combines with J gene TRBJ1-6; D is undetermined. CDR1 SNHLY and CDR2 FYNNEI come from the germline V gene. The CDR3 spans 14 residues. Trimming took off 3 bases at V and 5 bases at J, with 8 bases between the two ends. Here the CDR3 DNA reads TGTGCCAGCAGTGACGAGGTTAATAATTCACCCCTCCACTTT. Its protein is CASSDEVNNSPLHF.

This rearrangement joins TRBV9 to TRBJ1-4, with 8 bases lining up with TRBD1. Trimming removed 4 bases from V and 4 bases from J; junction bases left unmatched: 6. CDR3 size: 15 residues. Germline CDR1 and CDR2: SGDLS and YYNGEE. The CDR3 loop is CASSSGTGLNEKLFF. As DNA, the CDR3 is TGTGCCAGCAGCTCTGGGACAGGCCTTAATGAAAAACTGTTTTTT.

The rearrangement links TRBV9 to TRBJ2-1; 9 positions agree with TRBD1. Germline-derived CDR1 and CDR2 are SGDLS and YYNGEE. J gave up 9 bases and V 4 bases, and 8 bases lay outside the gene matches. This CDR3 region has 14 residues. Here the CDR3 DNA reads TGTGCCAGCAGCCCCCGGACAGGGGTCGGTGAGCAGTTCTTC. Translation: CASSPRTGVGEQFF.

This clone occurred many times. This rearrangement joins TRBV5-6 to TRBJ2-3, with no clear D. V was cut by 4 bases and J by 2 bases, with 14 bases left in between. The CDR3 spans 15 residues. CDR1 and CDR2 from the germline V gene are SGHDT and YYEEEE. The CDR3 nucleotides read TGTGCCAGCAGCCCCCTGGGCCCCGACACAGATACGCAGTATTTT. It is translated as CASSPLGPDTDTQYF.

The chain carries TRBV9 and TRBJ2-1, with D possibly TRBD1 on 5 matching bases. The CDR3 contains 14 residues. Trimming cost V 9 bases and J 0 bases, with 13 bases left between them. Germline V gene lookup returns CDR1 SGDLS and CDR2 YYNGEE. CDR3 DNA: TGTGCCACCTCACCCGACAGCTCCTACAATGAGCAGTTCTTC. Residues: CATSPDSSYNEQFF.

This clone has only a few counts. The gene calls are TRBV4-3 and TRBJ2-3, with TRBD1 identical over 11 bases. CDR3 size: 15 residues. Unmatched junction bases numbered 3, after V lost 3 bases and J lost 4 bases. Germline V gives CDR1 LGHNA, CDR2 YSLEER. CDR3 bases: TGCGCCAGCAGCCAGGGACAGGGGGGGCCAGATACGCAGTATTTT. Translating it yields CASSQGQGGPDTQYF.

The V call is TRBV7-9, the J call TRBJ1-2, with 7 bases matching TRBD1. From germline, CDR1 is SEHNR and CDR2 FQNEAQ (reference sequence). V shed 3 bases, J shed 5 bases, and the junction held 6 bases outside the gene matches. The CDR3 runs to 14 residues. CDR3 residues: CASSLVQGVYGYTF. Written as DNA, the CDR3 is TGTGCCAGCAGCTTGGTGCAGGGGGTTTATGGCTACACCTTC.

V and J are TRBV7-3 and TRBJ1-5; D not certain. There are 13 residues in the CDR3. Looked up from germline, CDR1 is SGHTA and CDR2 is FQGTGA. V gave up 4 bases and J gave up 6 bases, with 10 bases separating them. CDR3 protein: CASSSQRGQPQHF. The CDR3 DNA is TGTGCCAGCAGCTCGCAGAGAGGTCAGCCCCAGCATTTT.

This clone was recorded a few times. The gene calls are TRBV7-6 and TRBJ1-3; the D is unclear. The CDR3 contains 14 residues. The germline V gene encodes CDR1 SGHVS and CDR2 FNYEAQ. Trimming took 5 bases from V and 0 from J, leaving 8 bases between them. The CDR3: CASSLGPSGNTIYF. CDR3 sequence (DNA): TGTGCCAGCAGCCTAGGGCCCTCTGGAAACACCATATATTTT. Based on the CDR3 plus reference TRBV7-6 and TRBJ1-3, the full variable domain is GAGVSQSPRYKVTKRGQDVALRCDPISGHVSLYWYRQALGQGPEFLTYFNYEAQQDKSGLPNDRFSAERPEGSISTLTIQRTEQRDSAMYRCASSLGPSGNTIYFGEGSWLTVV.

V gene TRBV9 combines with J gene TRBJ2-7, with TRBD1 identical over 9 bases. CDR1 is SGDLS, CDR2 YYNGEE, per germline. Trimming at V came to 3 bases and at J to 7 bases, leaving 8 bases not matched to a gene. The CDR3 loop spans 14 amino acids. The CDR3 nucleotides are TGTGCCAGCAGCGCCGACAGGGGGTATGCGGAGCAGTACTTC. Protein sequence: CASSADRGYAEQYF.

V is TRBV7-6 and J is TRBJ2-7, with D perhaps matching TRBD2 (6 bases). CDR1 is SGHVS and CDR2 is FNYEAQ in the germline V gene. Trimming shortened V by 5 bases and J by 7 bases, and 24 bases separated the two germline ends. CDR3 length: 16 residues. DNA for the CDR3: TGTGCCAGCAGCCCCCCGGGCGGGGCACCACCAGGGGAGCAGTACTTC. Protein: CASSPPGGAPPGEQYF.

V is TRBV9 and J is TRBJ1-1; TRBD1 matches at 9 bases. Germline loops: CDR1 SGDLS, CDR2 YYNGEE. V dropped 3 bases and J dropped 4; count of bases not matched to a gene: 4. The CDR3 spans 14 residues. The CDR3 nucleotides read TGTGCCAGCAGCGGGACAGGGGCTGCCACTGAAGCTTTCTTT. It encodes CASSGTGAATEAFF.

The chain combines TRBV27 with TRBJ2-3; D is possibly TRBD2 (6 bases). The CDR3 consists of 16 residues. CDR1 and CDR2 from the germline V gene are MNHEY and SMNVEV (reference sequence). V dropped 3 bases and J dropped 0 bases, with 13 bases sitting between them. Here the CDR3 reads CASSFWRATSTDTQYF. CDR3 bases: TGTGCCAGCAGTTTTTGGAGGGCGACTAGCACAGATACGCAGTATTTT.

The CDR3 loop reads CASSLLGGRNYGYTF. CDR3 sequence (DNA): TGCGCCAGCAGCTTATTAGGGGGCCGTAACTATGGCTACACCTTC. The V gene is TRBV5-1, the J gene TRBJ1-2, with 7 bases identical to TRBD1. Per germline, CDR1 SGHRS and CDR2 YFSETQ. This CDR3 contains 15 residues. The V and J ends lost 2 bases and 1 base, in that order; junction bases with no gene match: 5.

CDR3 region: CASSYSTGTNYGYTF. CDR3 bases: TGTGCCAGCAGTTACTCGACAGGGACTAACTATGGCTACACCTTC. The J gene is TRBJ1-2, the V gene TRBV6-5; TRBD1 matches 7 bases. V shed 0 bases, J shed 0 bases, and the junction held 1 base outside the gene matches. The CDR3 totals 15 residues. Germline V gene lookup returns CDR1 MNHEY and CDR2 SVGAGI.

This chain joins TRBV11-2 and TRBJ2-1, with D tentatively TRBD2 (5 bases). The CDR3 consists of 15 residues. V lost 7 bases, J lost 0 bases, and 13 bases lay in between. Germline V gene lookup returns CDR1 SGHAT and CDR2 FQNNGV. This chain's CDR3 is CASTLRRSSYNEQFF. The DNA for the CDR3 is TGTGCCAGCACATTAAGGAGGAGCTCCTACAATGAGCAGTTCTTC. Supplemented by reference TRBV11-2 and TRBJ2-1, the full variable domain reads EAGVAQSPRYKIIEKRQSVAFWCNPISGHATLYWYQQILGQGPKLLIQFQNNGVVDDSQLPKDRFSAERLKGVDSTLKIQPAKLEDSAVYLCASTLRRSSYNEQFFGPGTRLTVL.

V gene TRBV7-6 combines with J gene TRBJ1-4; 8 nucleotides match TRBD1. The V gene end was trimmed by 8 bases and the J gene end by 7 bases; junction bases not matched to a gene: 9. There are 14 residues in the CDR3. Per the germline V gene, CDR1 is SGHVS and CDR2 is FNYEAQ. The CDR3 sequence: CASARARGREKLFF. The CDR3 DNA follows: TGTGCCAGCGCTAGGGCCAGGGGGCGTGAAAAACTGTTTTTT.

This clone was picked up one time. CDR3: CASSVGGRSNEQFF. In nucleotides, the CDR3 is TGTGCCAGCAGCGTGGGCGGGAGGTCCAATGAGCAGTTCTTC. The rearrangement links TRBV9 to TRBJ2-1, with TRBD2 identical over 8 bases. The CDR3 has 14 residues. The germline CDR1 and CDR2 sequences are SGDLS and YYNGEE. V gave up 2 bases and J gave up 6 bases; unmatched junction bases: 4.

The V gene is TRBV7-9, the J gene TRBJ2-5; D unclear. The CDR3 consists of 14 residues. CDR1 is SEHNR, CDR2 FQNEAQ, per germline (reference sequence). Deletions cut 3 bases from V and 1 base from J, with 9 bases between. This chain's CDR3 is CASSLGRFQETQYF. DNA of the CDR3: TGTGCCAGCAGCTTGGGCAGATTCCAAGAGACCCAGTACTTC. The complete variable domain, with remaining parts taken from reference TRBV7-9 and TRBJ2-5, reads DTGVSQNPRHKITKRGQNVTFRCDPISEHNRLYWYRQTLGQGPEFLTYFQNEAQLEKSRLLSDRFSAERPKGSFSTLEIQRTEQGDSAMYLCASSLGRFQETQYFGPGTRLLVL.

The chain carries TRBV5-6 and TRBJ1-2; D ambiguous. CDR1 and CDR2 (germline): SGHDT, YYEEEE. The ends were cut back, 1 base at V and 2 bases at J, with 6 bases in the middle. The CDR3 is 13 residues long. The CDR3 sequence: CASSLQQNYGYTF. The CDR3 DNA reads as TGTGCCAGCAGCTTGCAACAGAACTATGGCTACACCTTC.

This rearrangement joins TRBV15 to TRBJ2-1; the D gene is possibly TRBD2 (6 bases). The CDR3 is 15 residues long. Per germline, CDR1 LNHNV and CDR2 YYDKDF (reference sequence). V was cut by 0 bases and J by 6 bases, with 12 bases left in between. Here the CDR3 DNA reads TGTGCCACCAGCAGAGATCGGGGGAGTGGCAATGAGCAGTTCTTC. Its protein is CATSRDRGSGNEQFF. Using reference TRBV15 and TRBJ2-1 for the parts outside the CDR3, the full variable domain is DAMVIQNPRYQVTQFGKPVTLSCSQTLNHNVMYWYQQKSSQAPKLLFHYYDKDFNNEADTPDNFQSRRPNTSFCFLDIRSPGLGDTAMYLCATSRDRGSGNEQFFGPGTRLTVL.

As DNA, the CDR3 is TGTGCCAGCATCTTAGGGAAGGGACAGGGTAACAATGAGCAGTTCTTC. Translating it yields CASILGKGQGNNEQFF. The rearrangement links TRBV6-6 to TRBJ2-1; 9 bases are shared with TRBD1. V lost 7 bases to trimming and J lost 5 bases; unmatched junction nucleotides: 12. Germline CDR1 MNHNY, CDR2 SVGAGI (reference sequence). This CDR3 region has 16 residues.

The rearrangement joins TRBV4-1 to TRBJ1-3, with unresolved D. V lost 0 bases and J 4 bases, leaving 16 bases between the germline ends. Looked up from germline, CDR1 is MGHRA and CDR2 is YSYEKL. The CDR3 has 17 amino acids. CDR3: CASSQEPPGPSGNTIYF. The DNA of the CDR3 is TGCGCCAGCAGCCAAGAACCCCCAGGTCCGTCCGGAAACACCATATATTTT.

For this clone: At one end the junction does not follow the germline gene, possibly because of a read error. The V and J genes are TRBV18 and TRBJ2-7, with 12 bases matching TRBD1. This CDR3 spans 15 amino acids. Germline CDR1 is KGHSH and CDR2 is LQKENI. The CDR3: CTSSGTGGASYEQYF. The CDR3 DNA is TGTACCAGCTCAGGGACAGGGGGCGCGTCCTACGAGCAGTACTTC.

The gene calls are TRBV2 and TRBJ1-1; D call uncertain. CDR1 SNHLY and CDR2 FYNNEI come from the germline V gene. The CDR3 has 15 amino acids. With 3 bases removed from V and 0 bases from J, the gap between germline ends came to 11 bases. CDR3 protein: CASSDSRTLNTEAFF. In DNA, the CDR3 is TGTGCCAGCAGTGATAGCCGCACCTTGAACACTGAAGCTTTCTTT.

This chain uses TRBV2 with TRBJ1-5; possibly TRBD1 for D (5 bases). The CDR3 contains 14 residues. The germline V and J ends were trimmed by 6 bases and 0 bases, with 9 bases remaining between them. Germline V gene sequence: CDR1 SNHLY, CDR2 FYNNEI. In DNA, the CDR3 is TGTGCCAGCAGCCCGACAGATAGCAATCAGCCCCAGCATTTT. This gives the protein CASSPTDSNQPQHF.

The chain has TRBV18 and TRBJ1-3; D unresolved. The germline V gene encodes CDR1 KGHSH and CDR2 LQKENI. The V end was cut by 0 bases, the J end by 2 bases, with 8 bases between. CDR3 length: 15 residues. The CDR3 here is CASSPPEFTGNTIYF. Written as DNA, the CDR3 is TGTGCCAGCTCACCACCGGAGTTTACTGGAAACACCATATATTTT.

V usage is TRBV7-9 and J usage is TRBJ1-1, with D perhaps TRBD1 (5 bases). Trimming removed 7 bases at V and 1 base at J, with 13 bases between. This CDR3 region has 14 residues. The germline CDR1 and CDR2 sequences are SEHNR and FQNEAQ (reference sequence). CDR3 sequence reads: CASTSRGSNTEAFF. As DNA, the CDR3 is TGTGCCAGCACCTCGCGGGGGTCGAACACTGAAGCTTTCTTT.